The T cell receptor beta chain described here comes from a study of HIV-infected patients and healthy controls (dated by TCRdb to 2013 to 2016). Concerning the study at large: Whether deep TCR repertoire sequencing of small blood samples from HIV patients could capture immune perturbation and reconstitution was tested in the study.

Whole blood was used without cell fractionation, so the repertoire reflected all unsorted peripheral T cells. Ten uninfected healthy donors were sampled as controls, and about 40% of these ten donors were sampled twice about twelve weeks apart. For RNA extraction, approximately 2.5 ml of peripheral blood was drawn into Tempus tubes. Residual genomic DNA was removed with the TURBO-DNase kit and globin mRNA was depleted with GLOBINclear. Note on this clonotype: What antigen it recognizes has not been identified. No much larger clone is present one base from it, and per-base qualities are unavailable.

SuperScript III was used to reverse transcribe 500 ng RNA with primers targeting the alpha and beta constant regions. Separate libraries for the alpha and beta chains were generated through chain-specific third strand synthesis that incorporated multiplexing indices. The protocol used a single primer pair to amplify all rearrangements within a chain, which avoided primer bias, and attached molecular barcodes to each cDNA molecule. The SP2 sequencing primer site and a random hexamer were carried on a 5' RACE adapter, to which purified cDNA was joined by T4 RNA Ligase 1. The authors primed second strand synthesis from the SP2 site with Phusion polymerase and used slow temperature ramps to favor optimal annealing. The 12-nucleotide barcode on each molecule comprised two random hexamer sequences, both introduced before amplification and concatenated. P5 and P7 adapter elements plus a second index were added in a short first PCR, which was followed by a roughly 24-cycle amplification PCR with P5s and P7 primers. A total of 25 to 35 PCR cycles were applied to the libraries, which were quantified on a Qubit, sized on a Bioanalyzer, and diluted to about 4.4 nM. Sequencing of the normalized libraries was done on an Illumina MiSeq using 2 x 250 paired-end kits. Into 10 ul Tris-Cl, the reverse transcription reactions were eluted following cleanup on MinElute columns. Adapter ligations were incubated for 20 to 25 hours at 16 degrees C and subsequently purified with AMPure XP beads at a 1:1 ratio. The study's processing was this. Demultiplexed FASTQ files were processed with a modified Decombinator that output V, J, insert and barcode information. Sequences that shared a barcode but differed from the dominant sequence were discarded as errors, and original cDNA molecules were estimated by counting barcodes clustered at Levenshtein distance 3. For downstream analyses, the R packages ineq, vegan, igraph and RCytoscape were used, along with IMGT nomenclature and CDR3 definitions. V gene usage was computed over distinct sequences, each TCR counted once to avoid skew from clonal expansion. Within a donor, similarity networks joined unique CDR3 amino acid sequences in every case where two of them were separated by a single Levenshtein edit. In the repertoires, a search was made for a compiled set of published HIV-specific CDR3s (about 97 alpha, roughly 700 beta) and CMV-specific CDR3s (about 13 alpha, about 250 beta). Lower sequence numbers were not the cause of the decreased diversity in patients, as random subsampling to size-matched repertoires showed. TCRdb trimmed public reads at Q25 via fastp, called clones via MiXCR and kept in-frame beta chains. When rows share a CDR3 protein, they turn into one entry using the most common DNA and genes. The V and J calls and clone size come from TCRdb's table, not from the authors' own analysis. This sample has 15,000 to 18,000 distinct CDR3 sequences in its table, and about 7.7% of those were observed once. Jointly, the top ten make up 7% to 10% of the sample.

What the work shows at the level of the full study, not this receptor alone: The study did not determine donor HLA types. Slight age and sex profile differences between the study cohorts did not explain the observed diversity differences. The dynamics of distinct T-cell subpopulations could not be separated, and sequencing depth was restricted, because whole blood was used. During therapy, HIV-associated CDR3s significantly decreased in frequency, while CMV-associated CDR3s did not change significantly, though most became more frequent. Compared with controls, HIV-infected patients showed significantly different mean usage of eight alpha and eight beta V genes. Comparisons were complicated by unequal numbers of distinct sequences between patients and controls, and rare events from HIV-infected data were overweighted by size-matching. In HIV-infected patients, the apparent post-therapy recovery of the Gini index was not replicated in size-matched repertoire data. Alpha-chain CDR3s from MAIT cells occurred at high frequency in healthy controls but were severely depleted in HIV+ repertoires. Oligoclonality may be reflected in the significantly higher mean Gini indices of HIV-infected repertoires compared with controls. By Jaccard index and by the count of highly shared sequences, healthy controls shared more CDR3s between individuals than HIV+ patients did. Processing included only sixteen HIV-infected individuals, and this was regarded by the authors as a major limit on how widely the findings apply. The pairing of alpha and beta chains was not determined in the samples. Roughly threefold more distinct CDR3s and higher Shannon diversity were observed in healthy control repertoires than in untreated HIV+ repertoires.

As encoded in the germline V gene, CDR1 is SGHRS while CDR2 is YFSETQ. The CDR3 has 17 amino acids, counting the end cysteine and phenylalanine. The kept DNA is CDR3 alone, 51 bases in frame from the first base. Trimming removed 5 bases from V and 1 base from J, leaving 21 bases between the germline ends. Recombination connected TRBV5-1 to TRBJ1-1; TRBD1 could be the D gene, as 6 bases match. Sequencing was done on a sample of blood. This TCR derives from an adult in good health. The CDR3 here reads CASRRGDTGSANTEAFF. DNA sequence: TGCGCCAGCAGAAGGGGAGATACAGGGTCGGCGAACACTGAAGCTTTCTTT.